The entry that follows covers one T cell receptor (beta chain) sequence. As yet, its antigen is unknown. The sample originates from a study of blood T cells in healthy people across ages. This CDR3 spans 12 amino acids. Germline assignment: CDR1 SEHNR and CDR2 FQNEAQ (reference sequence). The germline V and J ends were trimmed by 2 bases and 7 bases, with 9 bases remaining between them. Those donating, healthy Caucasian individuals from Russia, were aged roughly 6 to 100. Peripheral blood was drawn, about 10 milliliters per donor. General study points: The donors' CMV status was not determined, possibly confounding changes in expanded clonotypes.

Then a second PCR, running roughly 7 to 11 cycles, was carried out with a sample-barcoded 5' primer and a J-beta primer mix. A template-switch adaptor containing 12 random nucleotides labeled each cDNA molecule. TCRdb ran MiXCR on the 5' RACE reads and lists one entry per CDR3 protein. The table has about 1.5 million distinct CDR3 sequences, roughly 40% seen once. This chain links TRBV7-9 with TRBJ2-7; D remains unclear. This clonotype originated in a woman aged 18-29 years in good health. Material: blood. The CDR3 DNA is TGTGCCAGCAGCTTAAAGGGCAATGAGCAGTACTTC. It is translated as CASSLKGNEQYF.